The 22 T cell receptor beta chains below come from one sample, sequenced in a study of shared clonotypes between healthy human individuals. Only CD45RO-negative cells positively selected for CCR7 counted as naive CD8 cells, so terminally differentiated effector memory CD45RA+ cells were excluded. Generated by immunoSEQ multiplex PCR, the TCRdb table keeps only in-frame clones and is missing some. The repertoire holds some 1,900,000 clones, with about 94% as singletons. The sequenced sample was naive CD8+ T cells sorted from blood. The receptors were gathered from a man aged 18 to 30 in good health.

V gene TRBV11-1 combines with J gene TRBJ2-2, with 8 nucleotides matching TRBD1. Germline V gene data show CDR1 as SGHAT and CDR2 as FQDESV (reference sequence). This CDR3 spans 16 amino acids. V lost 3 bases, J lost 4 bases, and 7 bases stayed unmatched. The CDR3 here is CASSLAAGGITGELFF. The CDR3 DNA sequence: TGTGCCAGCAGCTTGGCCGCAGGGGGCATCACCGGGGAGCTGTTTTTT.

In regard to this clone: The sample has other DNA sequences that encode this CDR3 too. The chain has TRBV4-1 and TRBJ1-5; 8 bases are shared with TRBD1. After removal of 1 base from V and 4 bases from J, the junction contained 0 bases not matched to a gene. This CDR3 is 14 amino acids long. The V gene's germline CDR1 is MGHRA and CDR2 YSYEKL. CDR3 protein: CASSQGQGNQPQHF. CDR3 DNA sequence: TGCGCCAGCAGCCAAGGACAGGGGAATCAGCCCCAGCATTTT.

The rearrangement joins TRBV28 to TRBJ2-1; 7 bases line up with TRBD1. The germline CDR1 and CDR2 sequences are MDHEN and SYDVKM. V was clipped by 8 bases and J by 2 bases; unmatched bases: 6. The length of the CDR3 is 14 residues. CDR3 DNA sequence: TGTGCCAGCTCTGACAGGGTGGCCTACAATGAGCAGTTCTTC. This translates into CASSDRVAYNEQFF.

The genes are TRBV4-1 and TRBJ2-5; D call uncertain. The V end was cut by 3 bases, the J end by 4 bases, with 12 bases between. There are 14 residues in the CDR3. Looked up from germline, CDR1 is MGHRA and CDR2 is YSYEKL. Written as DNA, the CDR3 is TGCGCCAGCAGCCAGGTTAGGATTGGAGAGACCCAGTACTTC. Translation gives CASSQVRIGETQYF.

This clone came up a few times. This chain uses TRBV9 with TRBJ2-1; D call uncertain. The CDR3 covers 12 residues. CDR1 is SGDLS and CDR2 is YYNGEE in the germline V gene. V lost 1 base and J lost 5, with 4 bases in between. CDR3 amino acids: CASSVQDNEQFF. CDR3 in DNA: TGTGCCAGCAGCGTACAGGACAATGAGCAGTTCTTC.

The rearrangement joins TRBV7-6 to TRBJ2-2; 8 nucleotides agree with TRBD1. CDR1 is SGHVS, CDR2 FNYEAQ, per germline. The CDR3 has 17 residues. With V trimmed by 5 bases and J by 1 base, 9 bases remained unmatched. The CDR3 nucleotides are TGTGCCAGCAGCCCCACCTGGACAGGGAAGAACACCGGGGAGCTGTTTTTT. Translation gives CASSPTWTGKNTGELFF.

This chain joins TRBV7-9 and TRBJ1-6; D perhaps matches TRBD1 (5 bases). Trimming shortened V by 5 bases and J by 7 bases, and 15 bases separated the two germline ends. The CDR3 totals 15 residues. Per the germline V gene, CDR1 is SEHNR and CDR2 is FQNEAQ (reference sequence). CDR3 coding DNA: TGTGCCAGCAGCCCTCCAACAGGCGGGAATTCACCCCTCCACTTT. Translated, it gives CASSPPTGGNSPLHF.

The chain employs TRBV5-1 and TRBJ1-1; no definite D call. This CDR3 comprises 16 residues. V lost 0 bases and J 1 base, leaving 13 bases between the germline ends. Germline CDR1 and CDR2: SGHRS and YFSETQ. The CDR3 DNA is TGCGCCAGCAGCTTGGATAGCCGACCTCGGAACACTGAAGCTTTCTTT. Residues: CASSLDSRPRNTEAFF.

The chain couples TRBV21-1 to TRBJ2-7; the table assigns TRBD1, which was not confirmed against the DNA. TRBV21-1 is a pseudogene segment. The CDR3 consists of 17 residues. The CDR3 DNA sequence: TGTGCCAGCAGCAAAGCTGGGGACAGGGCAATAACCTACGAGCAGTACTTC. This encodes CASSKAGDRAITYEQYF.

This rearrangement joins TRBV23-1 to TRBJ2-1; D gene unclear. TRBV23-1 is an ORF, and what it does is uncertain. Deletions cut 0 bases from V and 5 bases from J, with 5 bases between. This CDR3 region has 13 residues. CDR3 region: CASSQSMNNEQFF. As DNA, the CDR3 is TGCGCCAGCAGTCAATCGATGAACAATGAGCAGTTCTTC.

The chain joins TRBV9 to TRBJ2-2; 9 bases match TRBD2. V shed 3 bases and J 6 bases; nucleotides not matched to a gene: 18. The CDR3 loop spans 19 amino acids. Germline CDR1 SGDLS, CDR2 YYNGEE. CDR3 nucleotide sequence: TGTGCCAGCAGCGGAGCCTGGTTAGCGGGAGACGTCAACCCCGGGGAGCTGTTTTTT. This translates into CASSGAWLAGDVNPGELFF.

The genes are TRBV6-1 and TRBJ2-7; 15 positions agree with TRBD2. The CDR3 has 15 residues. After removal of 6 bases from V and 1 base from J, the junction contained 1 base not matched to a gene. Germline lookup yields CDR1 MNHNS and CDR2 SASEGT. As DNA, the CDR3 is TGTGCCAGCAGCGGGACTAGCGGGAGGTCCTACGAGCAGTACTTC. Residues: CASSGTSGRSYEQYF.

V is TRBV18 and J is TRBJ2-2, with D unresolved. There are 13 residues in the CDR3. Trimming cost V 0 bases and J 5 bases, with 4 bases left between them. The germline CDR1 and CDR2 sequences are KGHSH and LQKENI. CDR3: CASSPPRTGELFF. The CDR3 region has the DNA TGTGCCAGCTCACCACCGAGGACCGGGGAGCTGTTTTTT.

The chain links TRBV11-2 to TRBJ2-5; D may be TRBD1 (6 bases). The V end was cut by 5 bases, the J end by 4 bases, with 11 bases between. Per germline, CDR1 SGHAT and CDR2 FQNNGV. There are 13 residues in the CDR3. The DNA of the CDR3 is TGTGCCAGCAGCGTACAGGGTGGAGAGACCCAGTACTTC. Its protein is CASSVQGGETQYF.

With regard to this clone: The identical CDR3 is also encoded by other nucleotide sequences in the sample. The chain couples TRBV29-1 to TRBJ2-7; the D is unclear. V gave up 3 bases and J gave up 0 bases, with 6 bases separating them. The CDR3 consists of 12 residues. Germline CDR1 SQVTM, CDR2 ANQGSEA. As DNA, the CDR3 is TGCAGCGTTGAGGGCGACTCCTACGAGCAGTACTTC. Protein: CSVEGDSYEQYF.

This chain joins TRBV5-4 and TRBJ2-2; D unresolved. The V gene lost 4 bases and the J gene lost 4 bases, with 8 bases spanning the gap. CDR1 and CDR2 (germline): SGHNT, YYREEE (reference sequence). The CDR3 consists of 13 residues. The CDR3, as DNA: TGTGCCAGCAGCCCGTGGGGCACCGGGGAGCTGTTTTTT. It specifies CASSPWGTGELFF.

The V call is TRBV19, the J call TRBJ1-5; D remains unclear. Germline V gives CDR1 LNHDA, CDR2 SQIVND (reference sequence). The ends were cut back, 7 bases at V and 0 bases at J, with 19 bases in the middle. The CDR3 is 17 amino acids. This chain's CDR3 is CASTSPAGVYSNQPQHF. The CDR3, as DNA: TGTGCCAGTACCTCCCCCGCCGGAGTTTATAGCAATCAGCCCCAGCATTTT. The full variable domain, completed using reference TRBV19 and TRBJ1-5, is DGGITQSPKYLFRKEGQNVTLSCEQNLNHDAMYWYRQDPGQGLRLIYYSQIVNDFQKGDIAEGYSVSREKKESFPLTVTSAQKNPTAFYLCASTSPAGVYSNQPQHFGDGTRLSIL.

The chain couples TRBV19 to TRBJ2-7; no clear D. With 4 bases removed from V and 1 base from J, the gap between germline ends came to 11 bases. This CDR3 contains 14 residues. Germline CDR1 and CDR2: LNHDA and SQIVND (reference sequence). CDR3 protein: CASSTSTLSYEQYF. DNA for the CDR3: TGTGCCAGTAGTACGTCCACTCTATCCTACGAGCAGTACTTC.

The V gene is TRBV5-4, the J gene TRBJ1-4; tentatively, D is TRBD1 (5 bases). Germline CDR1 and CDR2: SGHNT and YYREEE (reference sequence). The CDR3 contains 16 residues. Between the trimmed V and J ends, which lost 1 base and 0 bases, there was a span of 10 bases. CDR3 residues: CASSLRGSATNEKLFF. The CDR3 DNA reads as TGTGCCAGCAGCTTGCGGGGGAGTGCAACTAATGAAAAACTGTTTTTT.

The CDR3: CASSYGASGYTDTQYF. The DNA for the CDR3 is TGTGCCAGCAGCTACGGCGCTAGCGGTTATACAGATACGCAGTATTTT. V and J are TRBV5-6 and TRBJ2-3, with 7 bases fitting TRBD2. Germline V gene data show CDR1 as SGHDT and CDR2 as YYEEEE. The CDR3 totals 16 residues. V shed 3 bases and J 3 bases; nucleotides not matched to a gene: 10.

This chain joins TRBV30 and TRBJ2-7; tentatively, D is TRBD1 (5 bases). Germline CDR1 GTSNPN, CDR2 SVGIG (reference sequence). The CDR3 consists of 14 residues. V was trimmed by 0 bases and J by 0 bases, leaving 9 bases between them. CDR3 in DNA: TGTGCCTGGAGTGTTGGCAGGGCCTCCTACGAGCAGTACTTC. Translation: CAWSVGRASYEQYF.

As for this clone: The sample contains more than one DNA sequence encoding this CDR3. The V call is TRBV7-9, the J call TRBJ1-4, with D unresolved. The CDR3 is 12 amino acids. Germline lookup yields CDR1 SEHNR and CDR2 FQNEAQ (reference sequence). Trimming removed 1 base at V and 8 bases at J, with 5 bases between. CDR3 amino acids: CASSLGAEKLFF. CDR3 DNA sequence: TGTGCCAGCAGCTTAGGAGCCGAAAAACTGTTTTTT.